A single sample is the source of the 6 T cell receptor beta chains below, sequenced in a study of blood T cell repertoires in COVID-19. Generated by immunoSEQ multiplex PCR, the TCRdb table keeps only in-frame clones and is missing some. The top ten clones hold less than 10% of a sample with 260,000 or so clones, 70% to 90% of them seen once. Sequencing input: peripheral blood. These receptor sequences come from a man younger than 35 with active or convalescent COVID-19.

V is TRBV11-2 and J is TRBJ2-1; 11 bases are a match to TRBD2. CDR1 and CDR2 (germline): SGHAT, FQNNGV. CDR3 length: 16 amino acids. Unmatched junction bases numbered 6, after V lost 2 bases and J lost 6 bases. This chain's CDR3 is CASSLPLGLAGNEQFF. The CDR3 bases are TGTGCCAGCAGCTTACCTCTCGGACTAGCGGGCAATGAGCAGTTCTTC.

Ten or more counts support this clone. V gene TRBV12-5 combines with J gene TRBJ1-1; D might be TRBD1 (5 bases). Trimming removed 5 bases from V and 3 bases from J, with 7 bases in between. This CDR3 region has 12 residues. Germline lookup yields CDR1 LGHNT and CDR2 FRNRAP. For the CDR3, the DNA is TGTGCTAGTGGTCAGACAGACACTGAAGCTTTCTTT. Residues: CASGQTDTEAFF.

V usage is TRBV19 and J usage is TRBJ1-5, with D unclear. V was pared by 7 bases and J by 0 bases, with 16 bases between. CDR1 and CDR2 (germline): LNHDA, SQIVND (reference sequence). CDR3 length: 16 amino acids. CDR3 protein: CASTIFGASSNQPQHF. The CDR3 DNA reads as TGTGCCAGTACTATTTTTGGCGCTAGTAGCAATCAGCCCCAGCATTTT.

The V gene is TRBV7-3, the J gene TRBJ1-1, with 7 bases fitting TRBD1. Germline CDR1 is SGHTA and CDR2 is FQGTGA. V gave up 5 bases and J gave up 4 bases; unmatched junction bases: 7. The CDR3 covers 14 residues. The CDR3: CASSPNQGGTEAFF. As DNA, the CDR3 is TGTGCCAGCAGCCCCAATCAGGGGGGCACTGAAGCTTTCTTT.

The chain has TRBV2 and TRBJ2-7; D gene ambiguous. Trimming stripped 8 bases from V and 0 bases from J, with 5 bases between. This CDR3 is built from 11 residues. Germline lookup yields CDR1 SNHLY and CDR2 FYNNEI. In nucleotides, the CDR3 is TGTGCCAGCGCCTACTCCTACGAGCAGTACTTC. This sequence encodes CASAYSYEQYF. The full variable domain, completed using reference TRBV2 and TRBJ2-7, is EPEVTQTPSHQVTQMGQEVILRCVPISNHLYFYWYRQILGQKVEFLVSFYNNEISEKSEIFDDQFSVERPDGSNFTLKIRSTKLEDSAMYFCASAYSYEQYFGPGTRLTVT.

The chain links TRBV9 to TRBJ2-7, with 9 bases aligning to TRBD1. J lost 5 bases, V lost 7 bases, and 10 bases had no gene match. CDR1 and CDR2 from the germline V gene are SGDLS and YYNGEE. CDR3 length: 14 amino acids. Here the CDR3 reads CASGGQGRSDEQYF. In DNA form, the CDR3 reads TGTGCCAGCGGGGGACAGGGACGCTCGGACGAGCAGTACTTC.